The rows below give T cell receptor beta chains drawn from one sample of a study of shared clonotypes between healthy human individuals. Repertoires were generated with immunoSEQ multiplex PCR, while TCRdb's copy carries only in-frame clones and drops some. The sample shows more than 2,000,000 clones, approximately 92% of them seen only once. The specimen sequenced was naive CD4+ T cells sorted from blood. The receptors derive from a man aged 18 to 29 in good health. CDR3s include the opening cysteine and the closing phenylalanine or tryptophan. A D gene is named only where the DNA matches it firmly. Clone size is shown for a subset of rows, as once, few, many or a class of expanded clone.

-	TRBJ1-4	once	TRBV19	CASSIRPAGEKLFF	TGTGCCAGTAGTATAAGGCCCGCAGGTGAAAAACTGTTTTTT
-	TRBJ1-5	-	TRBV9	CASSLWGDSNQPQHF	TGTGCCAGCAGCCTCTGGGGGGATAGCAATCAGCCCCAGCATTTT
TRBD1	TRBJ2-5	-	TRBV30	CAWGRGYRGTETQYF	TGTGCCTGGGGAAGGGGGTACAGGGGGACAGAGACCCAGTACTTC
-	TRBJ2-1	-	TRBV21-1	CASSKAPGRDGIYNEQFF	TGTGCCAGCAGCAAAGCCCCTGGCAGGGACGGTATTTACAATGAGCAGTTCTTC
TRBD1	TRBJ2-7	-	TRBV6-6	CASSYSGTGGYEQYF	TGTGCCAGCAGTTACTCGGGGACAGGGGGTTACGAGCAGTACTTC
TRBD2	TRBJ2-3	-	TRBV28	CASSLSRGGADTQYF	TGTGCCAGCAGTTTATCCCGGGGGGGGGCCGATACGCAGTATTTT
-	TRBJ1-2	once	TRBV4-3	CASSRDGNYGYTF	TGCGCCAGCAGCCGGGACGGGAACTATGGCTACACCTTC
TRBD2	TRBJ2-3	-	TRBV5-1	CASSLRFAASGSTDTQYF	TGCGCCAGCAGCTTGAGGTTCGCGGCTAGCGGGAGCACAGATACGCAGTATTTT
-	TRBJ1-1	-	TRBV7-6	CASSSTPGPNTEAFF	TGTGCCAGCAGCTCCACCCCCGGGCCGAACACTGAAGCTTTCTTT
-	TRBJ2-2	-	TRBV2	CASSEARRARSGELFF	TGTGCCAGCAGTGAAGCTCGGAGGGCCAGGTCCGGGGAGCTGTTTTTT
TRBD1	TRBJ2-7	-	TRBV5-1	CASSPGQGEYEQYF	TGCGCCAGCAGCCCGGGACAGGGCGAGTACGAGCAGTACTTC
-	TRBJ1-1	-	TRBV12-5	CASAMEGGRNTEAFF	TGTGCTAGTGCCATGGAGGGAGGGCGGAACACTGAAGCTTTCTTT
-	TRBJ1-5	-	TRBV18	CASSPFKQGRGQPQHF	TGTGCCAGCTCACCATTTAAACAGGGTCGCGGTCAGCCCCAGCATTTT
-	TRBJ2-7	-	TRBV7-9	CASSLGARYEQYF	TGTGCCAGCAGCCTGGGTGCCAGGTACGAGCAGTACTTC
-	TRBJ2-7	-	TRBV4-1	CASSQGVSAWTPYEQYF	TGCGCCAGCAGCCAAGGAGTCTCGGCCTGGACCCCCTACGAGCAGTACTTC
TRBD1	TRBJ2-1	-	TRBV25-1	CASSEPPGQGRIGQFF	TGTGCCAGCAGTGAACCCCCGGGACAGGGAAGGATTGGGCAGTTCTTC
-	TRBJ2-5	-	TRBV7-6	CASSRTHQETQYF	TGTGCCAGCAGCCGGACCCACCAAGAGACCCAGTACTTC
-	TRBJ2-3	-	TRBV11-3	CASSLVGDTQYF	TGTGCCAGCAGCTTAGTGGGAGATACGCAGTATTTT
TRBD1	TRBJ2-3	-	TRBV5-1	CASSLGQGADTQYF	TGCGCCAGCAGCTTGGGACAGGGAGCAGATACGCAGTATTTT
TRBD1	TRBJ2-2	-	TRBV6-4	CASSKTGGHSGELFF	TGTGCCAGCAGCAAGACAGGGGGCCATAGCGGGGAGCTGTTTTTT
TRBD1	TRBJ1-1	-	TRBV27	CASRDRGRTEAFF	TGTGCCAGCAGAGACAGGGGGCGGACTGAAGCTTTCTTT
-	TRBJ2-2	-	TRBV27	CASSLYRAATGELFF	TGTGCCAGCAGTTTATACAGGGCAGCCACCGGGGAGCTGTTTTTT
-	TRBJ1-1	-	TRBV5-1	CASSLSTGSSMNTEAFF	TGCGCCAGCAGCTTGTCGACCGGCTCTAGCATGAACACTGAAGCTTTCTTT
-	TRBJ1-1	once	TRBV6-1	CASRQMMNTEAFF	TGTGCCAGCAGGCAAATGATGAACACTGAAGCTTTCTTT
TRBD1	TRBJ2-2	-	TRBV30	CAWKKETGGTTGELFF	TGTGCCTGGAAGAAGGAGACAGGGGGGACCACCGGGGAGCTGTTTTTT
-	TRBJ1-4	-	TRBV30	CAWSVRVTNEKLFF	TGTGCCTGGAGCGTCAGGGTAACTAATGAAAAACTGTTTTTT
-	TRBJ2-7	-	TRBV13	CASSFNTGRGEQYF	TGTGCCAGCAGCTTCAACACAGGGAGGGGAGAGCAGTACTTC
-	TRBJ2-1	-	TRBV5-1	CASSKSRQGALAGIPTSNEQFF	TGCGCCAGCAGCAAGTCAAGACAGGGGGCACTAGCGGGGATACCCACGTCCAATGAGCAGTTCTTC
-	TRBJ1-6	-	TRBV4-1	CASSQRTATRSYNSPLHF	TGCGCCAGCAGCCAACGTACAGCCACCCGCTCCTATAATTCACCCCTCCACTTT
-	TRBJ2-1	-	TRBV7-8	CASSLSTQMEQFF	TGTGCCAGCAGCTTGTCTACTCAGATGGAGCAGTTCTTC
-	TRBJ1-6	-	TRBV6-5	CASSPWGLGNSPLHF	TGTGCCAGCAGCCCGTGGGGGCTCGGGAATTCACCCCTCCACTTT
-	TRBJ1-1	-	TRBV6-4	CASSDTGTTEAFF	TGTGCCAGCAGTGACACAGGGACCACTGAAGCTTTCTTT
-	TRBJ1-5	few	TRBV2	CASSEEGAQPQHF	TGTGCCAGCAGTGAAGAAGGGGCTCAGCCCCAGCATTTT
-	TRBJ2-3	-	TRBV6-5	CATQRSRRGDTQYF	TGTGCCACCCAAAGGAGCCGGCGAGGAGATACGCAGTATTTT
TRBD1	TRBJ2-5	-	TRBV7-2	CASSSGTGRETQYF	TGTGCCAGCAGCTCCGGGACAGGGAGAGAGACCCAGTACTTC
-	TRBJ2-7	-	TRBV7-8	CASSLLTSAPASDEQYF	TGTGCCAGCAGCCTACTCACCTCAGCCCCAGCCTCCGACGAGCAGTACTTC
-	TRBJ1-4	-	TRBV5-1	CASSEKGGPRGEKLFF	TGCGCCAGCAGTGAAAAGGGAGGTCCGAGAGGCGAAAAACTGTTTTTT
-	TRBJ1-2	-	TRBV4-1	CASSQGTDTPYGYTF	TGCGCCAGCAGCCAGGGGACCGATACCCCCTATGGCTACACCTTC